The subject of this entry is one TCR beta chain. This sample is drawn from a study of blood T cell repertoires in COVID-19. Looking at the study overall: Sites in the United States, Italy and Spain provided acute and convalescent COVID-19 samples. Nucleic acid was either cDNA or gDNA, and it came from T cells, B-cell-depleted T cells, or PBMCs.

In the original workflow: Estimates of nucleated cell counts were drawn from the amplification of reference gene primers. Produced via immunoSEQ multiplex PCR; TCRdb's table is partial and in-frame only. V and J calls plus clone size are reproduced from that table; the DNA served to infer D and trimming. This table has about half a million clones, approximately 85% appearing once. The V end lost 1 base, the J end lost 9 bases, and 8 bases lay between the germline ends. Germline V gives CDR1 KGHSH, CDR2 LQKENI. CDR3 size: 12 residues. The sequenced sample was peripheral blood. The chain couples TRBV18 to TRBJ2-3; the D gene is possibly TRBD1 (6 bases). The clonotype comes from a human donor in a cohort sampled during active COVID-19. CDR3 bases: TGTGCCAGCTCACCACGGGGGCGGACGCAGTATTTT. It yields the protein CASSPRGRTQYF.